The clone carrying this T cell receptor (beta chain) was seen many times. As yet, its antigen is unknown. A junction boundary mismatches the germline segment, possibly from a read error. This specimen comes from a study of blood T cells in healthy people across ages. Study-wide results and caveats: A strong correlation between TCR beta diversity and naive T cell percentage was seen.

Total RNA, at least 5.5 micrograms per sample, came from PBMCs. The germline CDR1 and CDR2 sequences are MNHNY and SVGAGI (reference sequence). The CDR3 is 14 residues long. Next came a second PCR, run for roughly 6 to 11 cycles, which used a sample-barcoded 5' primer along with a J-beta primer mix. Each cDNA molecule carried a tag from a template-switch adaptor that contained 12 random nucleotides. From the 5' RACE reads, TCRdb called clonotypes with MiXCR, one entry per CDR3 protein. The data show 1.4 million or so distinct CDR3 sequences, with approximately 43% seen just once and under 5% held by the top ten.

The genes are TRBV6-6 and TRBJ1-6; TRBD1 aligns across 8 bases. Sequences were obtained from blood. The TCR sequence derives from a woman aged 18-35 years in good health. This chain's CDR3 is CASSGQGYNSPLHF. The CDR3 DNA reads as TGCGCCAGCAGCGGACAGGGTTACAATTCACCCCTCCACTTT.